A selection of T cell receptor beta chains follows, all from one sample in a study of breast tumors, draining lymph nodes, adjacent tissues. TCRdb redid the calling of the multiplex PCR reads with MiXCR, one entry per CDR3 protein. The sample has about 140,000 distinct CDR3 sequences, about 33% seen once. The specimen was axillary lymph node tissue. These receptors were obtained from a female donor with breast cancer. Some clones in this sample may be carry-over from other donors' samples. Each CDR3 is given without its conserved first and last residue. D genes are given only for firm matches. Rows may omit the clone size; those that give it use once, few, many or a size class.

.	many	TRBV6-5	TRBJ1-6	ASSYSGSSYNSPLH
TRBD1	many	TRBV5-1	TRBJ1-1	ASSPGTGGTEAF
.	many	TRBV5-1	TRBJ2-1	ASSLPNSQGMNEQF
.	many	TRBV12-3/TRBV12-4	TRBJ2-2	ASSLSQINTGELF
TRBD1	many	TRBV15	TRBJ1-6	ATSRKGQGNSPLH
TRBD1	.	TRBV20-1	TRBJ2-5	SARSDRGLQTQY
TRBD2	many	TRBV6-5	TRBJ2-1	ASRPTGLAGGLKQF
TRBD2	.	TRBV24-1	TRBJ2-1	ATSDFLAGVDNEQF
TRBD1	many	TRBV6-6	TRBJ2-7	ACSYLIKSIDRDEQY
TRBD1	few	TRBV12-3/TRBV12-4	TRBJ2-2	ASSNHAGQGNYGELF
.	many	TRBV7-2	TRBJ2-3	ASSLAGLTDTQY
TRBD1	many	TRBV29-1	TRBJ2-3	SVGPGQYTDTQY
TRBD1	many	TRBV11-2	TRBJ2-5	ASRGRQGPFEKTQY
.	.	TRBV14	TRBJ1-4	ACSPDGGNEKLF
.	many	TRBV28	TRBJ2-7	ASRPTRDSSQQY
.	.	TRBV15	TRBJ2-7	AASRDGTEAYEQY
.	many	TRBV19	TRBJ2-1	ASRLANEQF
TRBD1	many	TRBV5-1	TRBJ2-7	ASSTGDSEQY
TRBD2	many	TRBV7-3	TRBJ2-1	ASSLTGGGANEQF
.	.	TRBV28	TRBJ1-1	ASRTGGTEAF
.	many	TRBV5-1	TRBJ2-1	ASSLQGHGWDEQF
TRBD2	.	TRBV20-1	TRBJ2-3	SAYTSGGATDTQY
TRBD2	few	TRBV5-1	TRBJ2-2	ASSATLAGGSGELF
.	many	TRBV6-2/TRBV6-3	TRBJ1-6	ASSWGESGRRSSYNSPLH
TRBD1	many	TRBV7-2	TRBJ2-5	ASSEGQEKTQY
.	many	TRBV11-3	TRBJ2-5	ASSAGKETQY
.	.	TRBV15	TRBJ2-7	ATSRDNGGSYEQY
.	many	TRBV11-3	TRBJ2-1	ASSLGTDYEQF
.	.	TRBV6-1	TRBJ1-2	ASSEGLRYGYT
.	many	TRBV24-1	TRBJ2-2	ATSDHRKAGELF
TRBD1	.	TRBV6-1	TRBJ2-6	ASSEVGDSSGANVLT
.	.	TRBV9	TRBJ2-2	ASSAAPPGELF
TRBD1	once	TRBV2	TRBJ2-6	ASSADRGSSGANVLT
.	many	TRBV19	TRBJ2-2	ASSRGVNTGELF
.	.	TRBV11-2	TRBJ1-2	ASSLDARAAGDYGYT
.	.	TRBV7-9	TRBJ1-1	ASSSFNLMNTEAF
TRBD2	many	TRBV5-1	TRBJ2-1	ASSLTLAGGLPYNEQF
.	.	TRBV3-1	TRBJ1-6	ASSPSVGTSNPPLH
.	.	TRBV20-1	TRBJ1-5	SARDRQGGQPQH
TRBD1	many	TRBV7-2	TRBJ1-3	ASSQYRQGSAYEKPNTIY